This TCR beta chain appears in the sequencing data of a study of cytomegalovirus exposure and HLA in healthy donors. Across the study: Of the donors genotyped, several hundred in all, about 81% fell in the Caucasian-associated ancestry cluster.

A multiplex PCR was run with 60 Vbeta primers and 13 Jbeta primers. Data came from immunoSEQ multiplex PCR; TCRdb stores just in-frame clones and leaves some out. The sample contains approximately 180,000 clones, more than 70% of which appear only once. On this clone: Its specificity is unknown.

V dropped 3 bases and J dropped 4 bases, with 9 bases sitting between them. CDR3 size: 13 residues. Germline lookup yields CDR1 LNHDA and CDR2 SQIVND (reference sequence). Regarding the study as a whole: With later analysis, a missense DCLRE1C variant became linked to TCR beta V- and J-gene trimming. Later work found that TCR association rates differed between HLA loci; DRB1 had the most and HLA-C the fewest. Cytomegalovirus-associated status was assigned to 164 TCR beta chains.

V gene TRBV19 combines with J gene TRBJ1-1; a possible D gene is TRBD1 (5 bases). This clonotype was obtained from a woman aged 40 to 50 in good health and CMV-seronegative. The material sequenced was PBMCs. The CDR3 loop is CASSILGRTEAFF. CDR3 nucleotides: TGTGCCAGTAGTATTTTGGGGCGCACTGAAGCTTTCTTT.